The table lists the clone carrying this T cell receptor (beta chain) with a count of one. The data are from a study of T cells in localized non-small cell lung cancer. Method: immunoSEQ multiplex PCR; TCRdb's copy keeps in-frame clones and lacks some. The sample records 2,500 to 3,000 clones, about 30% being singletons. CDR1 and CDR2 from the germline V gene are LNHDA and SQIVND (reference sequence). This CDR3 is 16 amino acids long. The V segment lost 6 bases and the J segment 7 bases; nucleotides outside the gene matches: 14. This specimen consisted of lung tumor tissue, obtained before any cancer treatment. This sequence was found in a female donor older than 55 with stage I lung adenocarcinoma. The V and J genes are TRBV19 and TRBJ2-1; 8 nucleotides line up with TRBD2. The CDR3: CASRPSGLALKNEQFF. Written as DNA, the CDR3 is TGTGCCAGTAGGCCCTCCGGACTAGCCTTAAAGAATGAGCAGTTCTTC.